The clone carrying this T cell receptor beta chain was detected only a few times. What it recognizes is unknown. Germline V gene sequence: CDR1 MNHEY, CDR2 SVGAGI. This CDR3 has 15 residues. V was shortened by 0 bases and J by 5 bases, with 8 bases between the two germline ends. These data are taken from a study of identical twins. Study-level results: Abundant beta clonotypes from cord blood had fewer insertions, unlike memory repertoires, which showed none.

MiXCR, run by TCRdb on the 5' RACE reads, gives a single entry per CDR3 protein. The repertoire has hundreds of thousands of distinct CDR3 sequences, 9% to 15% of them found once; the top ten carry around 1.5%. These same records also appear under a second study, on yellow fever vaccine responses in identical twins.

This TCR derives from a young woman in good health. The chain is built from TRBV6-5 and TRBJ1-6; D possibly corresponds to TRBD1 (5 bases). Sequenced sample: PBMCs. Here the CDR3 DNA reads TGTGCCAGCAGTTACTCGGGACGGAATAATTCACCCCTCCACTTT. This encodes CASSYSGRNNSPLHF.